A selection of T cell receptor beta chains follows, all from one sample in a study of blood T cell repertoires in COVID-19. Sequencing was performed with immunoSEQ multiplex PCR; in TCRdb, only in-frame clones are kept and a portion is missing. The profile shows some 250,000 clones, around 87% of them singletons. Sequenced input: peripheral blood. The source is a woman aged 25 to 45 who had recovered from COVID-19. CDR3s include the opening cysteine and the closing phenylalanine or tryptophan. Fields, in order: V gene, J gene, D gene, CDR3 protein, CDR3 DNA. D genes are given only for firm matches.

>TRBV19|TRBJ2-3|.
CASNPLGADTQYF
TGTGCCAGTAACCCCCTAGGGGCAGATACGCAGTATTTT
>TRBV4-1|TRBJ1-1|TRBD1
CASSRNRGRGNTEAFF
TGCGCCAGCAGCCGAAACAGGGGGCGCGGAAACACTGAAGCTTTCTTT
>TRBV9|TRBJ2-3|.
CASSGVGGTDTQYF
TGTGCCAGCAGCGGAGTCGGGGGCACAGATACGCAGTATTTT
>TRBV10-1|TRBJ1-1|TRBD1
CASSESRTGGEAFF
TGCGCCAGCAGTGAGTCAAGGACAGGGGGTGAAGCTTTCTTT
>TRBV29-1|TRBJ1-1|TRBD1
CSACGQGYTEAFF
TGCAGCGCTTGCGGACAGGGGTACACTGAAGCTTTCTTT
>TRBV19|TRBJ2-1|TRBD1
CASSIRDRHNEQFF
TGTGCCAGTAGTATCCGGGACAGACACAATGAGCAGTTCTTC
>TRBV6-2/TRBV6-3|TRBJ1-2|TRBD1
CASSRPGTGNYGYTF
TGTGCCAGCAGTCGTCCCGGGACAGGGAACTATGGCTACACCTTC
>TRBV5-1|TRBJ1-6|.
CASSLGQPNSPLHF
TGCGCCAGCAGCTTGGGACAGCCTAATTCACCCCTCCACTTT
>TRBV4-1|TRBJ2-3|TRBD2
CASSQDIGLAGRTDTQYF
TGCGCCAGCAGCCAAGATATTGGACTAGCGGGGAGGACAGATACGCAGTATTTT
>TRBV12-5|TRBJ2-5|TRBD2
CASGPPQAGGQETQYF
TGTGCTAGTGGTCCTCCGCAAGCGGGGGGACAAGAGACCCAGTACTTC
>TRBV19|TRBJ2-5|TRBD1
CAWGQRRDTQYF
TGTGCCTGGGGACAGAGAAGAGATACCCAGTACTTC
>TRBV5-1|TRBJ1-1|TRBD1
CASSWDRGAAFF
TGCGCCAGCAGCTGGGACAGGGGCGCAGCTTTCTTT
>TRBV7-6|TRBJ2-1|TRBD1
CASSKQQGAVHNEQFF
TGTGCCAGCAGTAAACAACAGGGGGCGGTCCACAATGAGCAGTTCTTC
>TRBV2|TRBJ1-6|.
CASSEANRFFSPLHF
TGTGCCAGCAGTGAAGCCAACAGGTTTTTCTCACCCCTCCACTTT